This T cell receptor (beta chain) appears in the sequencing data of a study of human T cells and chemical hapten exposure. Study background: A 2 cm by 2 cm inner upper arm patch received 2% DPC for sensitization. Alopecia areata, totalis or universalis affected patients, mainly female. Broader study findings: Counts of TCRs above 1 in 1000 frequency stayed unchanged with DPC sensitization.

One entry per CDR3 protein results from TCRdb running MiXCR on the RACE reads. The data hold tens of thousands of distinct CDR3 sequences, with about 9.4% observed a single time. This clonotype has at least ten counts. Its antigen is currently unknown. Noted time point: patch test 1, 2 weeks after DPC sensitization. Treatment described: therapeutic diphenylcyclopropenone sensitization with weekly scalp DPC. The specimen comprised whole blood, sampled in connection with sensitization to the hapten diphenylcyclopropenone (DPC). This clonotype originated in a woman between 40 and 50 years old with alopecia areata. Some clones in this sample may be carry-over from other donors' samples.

The CDR3 region is CASSLLAGYGYTF. CDR3 DNA: TGTGCCAGCAGTTTGTTGGCGGGCTATGGCTACACCTTC. V and J are TRBV12-3 or TRBV12-4 and TRBJ1-2; D call uncertain. The CDR3 extends over 13 amino acids. Trimming took 3 bases from V and 4 from J, leaving 9 bases between them.